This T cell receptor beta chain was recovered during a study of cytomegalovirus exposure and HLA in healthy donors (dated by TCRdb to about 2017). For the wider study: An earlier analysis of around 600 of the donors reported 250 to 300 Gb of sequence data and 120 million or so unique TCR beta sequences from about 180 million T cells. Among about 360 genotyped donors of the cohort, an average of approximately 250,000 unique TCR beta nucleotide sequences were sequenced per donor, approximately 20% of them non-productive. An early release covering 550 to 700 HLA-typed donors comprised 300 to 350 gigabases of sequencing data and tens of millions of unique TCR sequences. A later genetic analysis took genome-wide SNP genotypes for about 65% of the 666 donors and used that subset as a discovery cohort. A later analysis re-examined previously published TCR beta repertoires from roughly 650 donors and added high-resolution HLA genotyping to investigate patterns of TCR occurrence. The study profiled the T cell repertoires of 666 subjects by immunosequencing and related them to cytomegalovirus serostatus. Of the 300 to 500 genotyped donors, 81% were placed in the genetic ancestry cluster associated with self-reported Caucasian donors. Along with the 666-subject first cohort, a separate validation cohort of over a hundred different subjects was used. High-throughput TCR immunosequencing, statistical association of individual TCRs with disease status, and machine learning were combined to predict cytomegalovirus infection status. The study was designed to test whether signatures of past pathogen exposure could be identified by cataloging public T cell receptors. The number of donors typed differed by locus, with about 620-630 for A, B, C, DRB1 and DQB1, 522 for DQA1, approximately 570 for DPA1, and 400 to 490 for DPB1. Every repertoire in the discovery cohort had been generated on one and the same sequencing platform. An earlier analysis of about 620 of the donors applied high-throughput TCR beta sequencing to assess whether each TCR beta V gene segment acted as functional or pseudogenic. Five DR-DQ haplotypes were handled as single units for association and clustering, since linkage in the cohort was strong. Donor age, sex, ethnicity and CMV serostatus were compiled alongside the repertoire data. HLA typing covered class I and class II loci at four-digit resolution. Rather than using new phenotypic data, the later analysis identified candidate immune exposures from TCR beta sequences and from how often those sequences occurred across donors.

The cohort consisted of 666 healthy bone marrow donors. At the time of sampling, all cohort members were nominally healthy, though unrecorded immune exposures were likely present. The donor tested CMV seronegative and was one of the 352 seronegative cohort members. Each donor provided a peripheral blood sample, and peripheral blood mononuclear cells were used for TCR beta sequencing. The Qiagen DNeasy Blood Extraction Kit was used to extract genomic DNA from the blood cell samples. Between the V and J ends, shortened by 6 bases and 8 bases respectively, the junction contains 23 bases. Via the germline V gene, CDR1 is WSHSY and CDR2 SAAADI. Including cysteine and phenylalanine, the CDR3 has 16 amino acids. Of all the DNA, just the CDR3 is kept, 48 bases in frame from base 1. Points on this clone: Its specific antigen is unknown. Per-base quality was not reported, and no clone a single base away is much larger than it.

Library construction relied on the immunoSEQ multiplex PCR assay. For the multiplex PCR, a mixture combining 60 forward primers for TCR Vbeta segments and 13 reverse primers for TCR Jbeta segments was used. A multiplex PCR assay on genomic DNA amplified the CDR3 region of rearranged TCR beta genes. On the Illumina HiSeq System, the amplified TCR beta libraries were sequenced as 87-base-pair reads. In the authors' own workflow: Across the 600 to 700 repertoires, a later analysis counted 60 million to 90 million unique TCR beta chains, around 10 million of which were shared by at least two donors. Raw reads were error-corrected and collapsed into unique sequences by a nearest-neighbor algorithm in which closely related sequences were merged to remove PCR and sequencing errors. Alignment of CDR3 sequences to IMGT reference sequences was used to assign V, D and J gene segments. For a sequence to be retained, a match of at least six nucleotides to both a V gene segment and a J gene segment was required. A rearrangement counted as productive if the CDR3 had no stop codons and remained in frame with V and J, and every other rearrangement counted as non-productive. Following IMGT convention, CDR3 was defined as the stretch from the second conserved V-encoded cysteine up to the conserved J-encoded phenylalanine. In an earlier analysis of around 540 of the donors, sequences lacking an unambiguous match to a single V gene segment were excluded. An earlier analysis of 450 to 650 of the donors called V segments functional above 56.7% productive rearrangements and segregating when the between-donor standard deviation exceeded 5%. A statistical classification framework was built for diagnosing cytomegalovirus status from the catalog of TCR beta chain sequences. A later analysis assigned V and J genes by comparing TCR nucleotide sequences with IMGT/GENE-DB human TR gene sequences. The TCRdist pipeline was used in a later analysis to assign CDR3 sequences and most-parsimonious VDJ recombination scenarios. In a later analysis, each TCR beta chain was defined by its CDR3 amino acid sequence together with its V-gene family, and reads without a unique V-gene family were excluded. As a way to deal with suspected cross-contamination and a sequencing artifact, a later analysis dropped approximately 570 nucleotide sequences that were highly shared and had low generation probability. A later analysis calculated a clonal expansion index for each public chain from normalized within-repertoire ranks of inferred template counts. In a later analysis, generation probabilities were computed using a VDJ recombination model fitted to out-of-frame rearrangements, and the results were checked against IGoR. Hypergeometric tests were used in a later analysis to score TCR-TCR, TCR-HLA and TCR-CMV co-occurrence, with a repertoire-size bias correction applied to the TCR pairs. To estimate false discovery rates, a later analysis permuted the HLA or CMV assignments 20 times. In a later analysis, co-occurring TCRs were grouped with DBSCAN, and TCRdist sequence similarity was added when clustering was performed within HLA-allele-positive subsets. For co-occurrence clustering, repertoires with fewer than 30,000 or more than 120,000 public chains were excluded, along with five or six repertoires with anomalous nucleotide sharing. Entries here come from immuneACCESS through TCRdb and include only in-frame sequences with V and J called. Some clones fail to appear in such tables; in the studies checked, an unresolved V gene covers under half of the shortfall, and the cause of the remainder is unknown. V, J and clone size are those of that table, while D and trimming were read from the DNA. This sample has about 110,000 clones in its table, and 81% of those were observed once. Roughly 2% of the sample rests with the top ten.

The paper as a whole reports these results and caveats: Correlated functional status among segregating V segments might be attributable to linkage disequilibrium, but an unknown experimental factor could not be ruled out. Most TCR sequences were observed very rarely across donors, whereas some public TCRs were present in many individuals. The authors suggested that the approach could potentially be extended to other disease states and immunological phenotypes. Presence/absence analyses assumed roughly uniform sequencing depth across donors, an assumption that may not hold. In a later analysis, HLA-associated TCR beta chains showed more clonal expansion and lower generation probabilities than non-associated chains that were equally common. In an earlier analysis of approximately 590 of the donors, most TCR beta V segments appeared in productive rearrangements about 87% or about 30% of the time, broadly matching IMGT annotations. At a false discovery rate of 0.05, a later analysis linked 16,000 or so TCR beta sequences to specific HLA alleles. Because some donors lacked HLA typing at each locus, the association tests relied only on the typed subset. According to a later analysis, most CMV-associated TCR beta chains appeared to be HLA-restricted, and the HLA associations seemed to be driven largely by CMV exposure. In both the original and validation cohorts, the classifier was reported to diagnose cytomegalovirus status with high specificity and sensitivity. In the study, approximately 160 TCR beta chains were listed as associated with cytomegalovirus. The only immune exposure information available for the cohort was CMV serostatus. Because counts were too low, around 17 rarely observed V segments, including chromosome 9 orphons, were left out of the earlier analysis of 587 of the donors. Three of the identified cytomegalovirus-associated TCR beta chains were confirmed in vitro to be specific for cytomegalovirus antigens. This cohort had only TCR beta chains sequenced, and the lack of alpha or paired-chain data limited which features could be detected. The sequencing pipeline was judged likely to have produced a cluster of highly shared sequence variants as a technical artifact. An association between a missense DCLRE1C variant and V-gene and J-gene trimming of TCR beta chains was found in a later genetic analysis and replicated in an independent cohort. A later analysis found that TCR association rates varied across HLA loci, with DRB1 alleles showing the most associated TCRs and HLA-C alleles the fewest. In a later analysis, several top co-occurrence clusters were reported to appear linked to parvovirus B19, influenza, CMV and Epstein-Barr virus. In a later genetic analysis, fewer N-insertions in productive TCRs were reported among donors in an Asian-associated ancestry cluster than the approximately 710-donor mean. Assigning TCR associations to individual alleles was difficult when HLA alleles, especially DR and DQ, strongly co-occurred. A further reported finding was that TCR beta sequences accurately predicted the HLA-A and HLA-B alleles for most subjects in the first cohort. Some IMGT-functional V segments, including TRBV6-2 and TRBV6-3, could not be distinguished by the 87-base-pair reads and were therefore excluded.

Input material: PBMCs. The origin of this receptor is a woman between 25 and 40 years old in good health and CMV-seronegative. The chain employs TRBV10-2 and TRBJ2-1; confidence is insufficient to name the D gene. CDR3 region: CASSNSLSAVIDEQFF. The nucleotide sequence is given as TGCGCCAGCAGCAATAGTCTCTCCGCGGTGATCGATGAGCAGTTCTTC.